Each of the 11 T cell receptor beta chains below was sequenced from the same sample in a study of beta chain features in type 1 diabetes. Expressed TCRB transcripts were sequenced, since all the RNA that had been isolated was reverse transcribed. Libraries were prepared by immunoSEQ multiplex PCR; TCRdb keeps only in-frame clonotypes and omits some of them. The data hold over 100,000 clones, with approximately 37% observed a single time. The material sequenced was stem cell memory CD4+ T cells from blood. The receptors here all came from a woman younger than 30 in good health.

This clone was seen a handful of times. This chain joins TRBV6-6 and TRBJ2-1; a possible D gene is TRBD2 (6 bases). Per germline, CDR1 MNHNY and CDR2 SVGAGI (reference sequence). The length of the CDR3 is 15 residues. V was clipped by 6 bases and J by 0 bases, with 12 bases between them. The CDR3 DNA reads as TGTGCCAGCAGCTTAGCGGAGGTCTCCTACAATGAGCAGTTCTTC. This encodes CASSLAEVSYNEQFF.

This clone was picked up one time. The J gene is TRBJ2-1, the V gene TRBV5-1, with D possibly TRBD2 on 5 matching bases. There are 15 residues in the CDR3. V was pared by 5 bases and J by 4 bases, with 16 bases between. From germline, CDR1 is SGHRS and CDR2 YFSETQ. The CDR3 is CASSQTTFEYNEQFF. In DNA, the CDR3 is TGCGCCAGCAGTCAGACTACATTCGAGTACAATGAGCAGTTCTTC.

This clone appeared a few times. This chain's CDR3 is CASIPWDRGGGEQFF. The CDR3 region has the DNA TGTGCCAGCATCCCGTGGGACAGGGGGGGAGGTGAGCAGTTCTTC. V is TRBV7-2 and J is TRBJ2-1; 11 bases match TRBD1. Trimming at V came to 7 bases and at J to 9 bases, leaving 11 bases not matched to a gene. This CDR3 region has 15 residues. Looked up from germline, CDR1 is SGHTA and CDR2 is FQGNSA. Based on the CDR3 plus reference TRBV7-2 and TRBJ2-1, the full variable domain is GAGVSQSPSNKVTEKGKDVELRCDPISGHTALYWYRQSLGQGLEFLIYFQGNSAPDKSGLPSDRFSAERTGGSVSTLTIQRTQQEDSAVYLCASIPWDRGGGEQFFGPGTRLTVL.

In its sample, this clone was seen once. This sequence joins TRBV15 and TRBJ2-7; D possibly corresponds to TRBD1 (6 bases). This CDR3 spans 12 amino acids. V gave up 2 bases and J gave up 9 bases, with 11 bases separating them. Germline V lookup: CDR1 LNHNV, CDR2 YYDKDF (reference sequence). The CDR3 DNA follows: TGTGCCACCAGCAGACAGGGGACCGTGCAGTACTTC. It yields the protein CATSRQGTVQYF.

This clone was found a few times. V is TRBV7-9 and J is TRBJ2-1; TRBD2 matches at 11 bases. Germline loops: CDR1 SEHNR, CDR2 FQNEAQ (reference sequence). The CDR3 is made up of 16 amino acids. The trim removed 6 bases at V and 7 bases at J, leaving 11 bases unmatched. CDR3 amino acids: CASSLRRTSGQNEQFF. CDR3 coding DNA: TGTGCCAGCAGTCTCCGTCGGACTAGCGGGCAGAATGAGCAGTTCTTC. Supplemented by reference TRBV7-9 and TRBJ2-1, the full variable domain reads DTGVSQNPRHKITKRGQNVTFRCDPISEHNRLYWYRQTLGQGPEFLTYFQNEAQLEKSRLLSDRFSAERPKGSFSTLEIQRTEQGDSAMYLCASSLRRTSGQNEQFFGPGTRLTVL.

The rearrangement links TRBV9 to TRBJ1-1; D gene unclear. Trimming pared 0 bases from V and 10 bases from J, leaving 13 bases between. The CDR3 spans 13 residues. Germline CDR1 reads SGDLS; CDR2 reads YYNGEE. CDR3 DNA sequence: TGTGCCAGCAGCGTAGATGAGGGCTTCGGAGCTTTCTTT. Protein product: CASSVDEGFGAFF.

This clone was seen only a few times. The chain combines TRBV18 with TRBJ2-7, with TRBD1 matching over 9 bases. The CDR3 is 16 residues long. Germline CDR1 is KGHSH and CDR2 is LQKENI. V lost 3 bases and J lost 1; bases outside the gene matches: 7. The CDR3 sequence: CASSPTYDRGSYEQYF. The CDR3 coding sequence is TGTGCCAGCTCACCCACTTATGACAGGGGGTCCTACGAGCAGTACTTC. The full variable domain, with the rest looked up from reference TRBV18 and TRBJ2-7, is NAGVMQNPRHLVRRRGQEARLRCSPMKGHSHVYWYRQLPEEGLKFMVYLQKENIIDESGMPKERFSAEFPKEGPSILRIQQVVRGDSAAYFCASSPTYDRGSYEQYFGPGTRLTVT.

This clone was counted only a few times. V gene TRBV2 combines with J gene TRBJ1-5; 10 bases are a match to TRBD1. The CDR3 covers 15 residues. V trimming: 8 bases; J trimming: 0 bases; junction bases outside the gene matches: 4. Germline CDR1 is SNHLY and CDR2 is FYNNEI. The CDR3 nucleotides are TGTGCCAGCGGGGACAGGGGTGATAGCAATCAGCCCCAGCATTTT. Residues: CASGDRGDSNQPQHF.

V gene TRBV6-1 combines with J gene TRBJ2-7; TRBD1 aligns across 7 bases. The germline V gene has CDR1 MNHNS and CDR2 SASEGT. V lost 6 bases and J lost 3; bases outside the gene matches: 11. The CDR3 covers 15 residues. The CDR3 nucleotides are TGTGCCAGCAGGGAAAATTGGACAGGTCGCTACGAGCAGTACTTC. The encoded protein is CASRENWTGRYEQYF.

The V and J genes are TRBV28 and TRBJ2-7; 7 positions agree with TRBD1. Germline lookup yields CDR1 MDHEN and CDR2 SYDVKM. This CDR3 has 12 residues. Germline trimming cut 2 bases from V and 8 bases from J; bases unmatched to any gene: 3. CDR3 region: CASSLGDRQQYF. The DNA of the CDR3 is TGTGCCAGCAGTTTAGGGGACAGACAGCAGTACTTC.

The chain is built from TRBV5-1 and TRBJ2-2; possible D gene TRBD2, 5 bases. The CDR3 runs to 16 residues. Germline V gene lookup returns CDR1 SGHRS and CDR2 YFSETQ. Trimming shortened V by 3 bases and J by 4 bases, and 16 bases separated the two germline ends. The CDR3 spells CASSSIWTGPTGELFF. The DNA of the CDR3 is TGCGCCAGCAGCTCTATCTGGACTGGGCCCACCGGGGAGCTGTTTTTT.